This note documents a single TCR beta chain sequence. The sample comes from a study of T cell responses to AZD1222 COVID-19 vaccine. The CDR3 length is 15 residues. Germline values: CDR1 KGHSH, CDR2 LQKENI. V lost 1 base and J 0 bases, leaving 7 bases between the germline ends. Sequencing used immunoSEQ multiplex PCR; TCRdb keeps in-frame clones, though not all of them. The sample shows some 150,000 clones, about 92% of them seen only once. The source is an adult who received the AZD1222 COVID-19 vaccine. The chain couples TRBV18 to TRBJ1-3, with unresolved D. This specimen consisted of peripheral blood, obtained 28 days after the second AZD1222 dose. The CDR3: CASSPRQYSGNTIYF. In DNA, the CDR3 is TGTGCCAGCTCACCACGGCAGTACTCTGGAAACACCATATATTTT. Supplemented by reference TRBV18 and TRBJ1-3, the full variable domain reads NAGVMQNPRHLVRRRGQEARLRCSPMKGHSHVYWYRQLPEEGLKFMVYLQKENIIDESGMPKERFSAEFPKEGPSILRIQQVVRGDSAAYFCASSPRQYSGNTIYFGEGSWLTVV.